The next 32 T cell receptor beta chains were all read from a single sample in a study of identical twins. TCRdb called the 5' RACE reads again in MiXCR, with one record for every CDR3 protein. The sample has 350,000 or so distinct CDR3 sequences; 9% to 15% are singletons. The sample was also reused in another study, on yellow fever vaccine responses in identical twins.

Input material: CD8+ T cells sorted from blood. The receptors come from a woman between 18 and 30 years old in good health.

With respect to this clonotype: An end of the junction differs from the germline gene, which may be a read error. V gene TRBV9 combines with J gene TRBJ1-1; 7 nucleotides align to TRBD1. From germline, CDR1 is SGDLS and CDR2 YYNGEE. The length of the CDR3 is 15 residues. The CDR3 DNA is TGTGCCAGCAGCGTAGTAGTTGACAGGGACACTGAAGTTTTCTTT. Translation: CASSVVVDRDTEVFF.

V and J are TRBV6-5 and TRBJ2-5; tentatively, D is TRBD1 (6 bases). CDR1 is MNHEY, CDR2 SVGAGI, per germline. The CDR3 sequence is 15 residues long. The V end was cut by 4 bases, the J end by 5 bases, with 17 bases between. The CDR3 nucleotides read TGTGCCAGCAGTTCTGTGCAGGGGCGATGGGAGACCCAGTACTTC. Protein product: CASSSVQGRWETQYF.

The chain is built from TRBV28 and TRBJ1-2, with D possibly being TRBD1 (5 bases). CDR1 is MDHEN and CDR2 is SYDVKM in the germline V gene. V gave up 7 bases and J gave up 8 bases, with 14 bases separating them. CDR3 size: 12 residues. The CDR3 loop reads CASTNGGEGYTF. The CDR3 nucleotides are TGTGCCAGCACTAATGGGGGTGAGGGCTACACCTTC.

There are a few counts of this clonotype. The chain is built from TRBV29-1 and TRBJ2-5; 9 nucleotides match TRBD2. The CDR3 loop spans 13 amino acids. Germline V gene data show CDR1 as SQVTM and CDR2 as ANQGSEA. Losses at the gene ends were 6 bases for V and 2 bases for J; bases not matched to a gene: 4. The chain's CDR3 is CSVRLAEQETQYF. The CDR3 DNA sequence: TGCAGCGTCCGACTAGCGGAGCAAGAGACCCAGTACTTC.

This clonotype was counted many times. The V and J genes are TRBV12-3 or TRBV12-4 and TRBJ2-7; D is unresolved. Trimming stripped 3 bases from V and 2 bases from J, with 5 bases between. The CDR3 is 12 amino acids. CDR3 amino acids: CASSLETYEQYF. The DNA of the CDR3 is TGTGCCAGCAGTTTGGAGACCTACGAGCAGTACTTC.

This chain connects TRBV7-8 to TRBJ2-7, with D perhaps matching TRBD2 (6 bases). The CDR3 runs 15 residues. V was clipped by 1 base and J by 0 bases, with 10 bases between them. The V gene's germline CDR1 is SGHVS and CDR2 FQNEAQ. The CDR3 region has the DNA TGTGCCAGCAGCTTAGGACCAGCGGGCTCCTACGAGCAGTACTTC. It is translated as CASSLGPAGSYEQYF.

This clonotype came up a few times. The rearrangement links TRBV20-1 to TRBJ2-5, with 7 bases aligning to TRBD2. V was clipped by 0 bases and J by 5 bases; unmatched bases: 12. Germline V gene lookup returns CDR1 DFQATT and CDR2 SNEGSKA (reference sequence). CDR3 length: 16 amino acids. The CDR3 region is CSARDRRGGFGETQYF. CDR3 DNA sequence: TGCAGTGCTAGAGATAGGAGGGGAGGGTTTGGGGAGACCCAGTACTTC.

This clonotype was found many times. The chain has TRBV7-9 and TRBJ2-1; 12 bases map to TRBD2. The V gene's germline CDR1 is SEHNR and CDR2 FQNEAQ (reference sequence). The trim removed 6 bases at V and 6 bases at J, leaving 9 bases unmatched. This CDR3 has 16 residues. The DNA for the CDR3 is TGTGCCAGCAGTCCTCTAGCGGGAGGGCCTTTCAATGAGCAGTTCTTC. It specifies CASSPLAGGPFNEQFF.

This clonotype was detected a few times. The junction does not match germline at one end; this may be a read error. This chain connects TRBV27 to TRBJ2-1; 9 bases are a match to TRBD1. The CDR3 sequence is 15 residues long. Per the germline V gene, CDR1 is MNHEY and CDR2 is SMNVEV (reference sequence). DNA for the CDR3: TGTGCCAGCAGTCCCAACAGGGGGCACGGAGAGGCAGTTAGGTTC. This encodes CASSPNRGHGEAVRF.

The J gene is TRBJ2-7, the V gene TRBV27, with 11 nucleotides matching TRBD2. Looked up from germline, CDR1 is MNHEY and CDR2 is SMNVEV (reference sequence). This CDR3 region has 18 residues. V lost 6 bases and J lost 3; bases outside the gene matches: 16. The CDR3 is CASSPKAGLAVPGYEQYF. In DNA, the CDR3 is TGTGCCAGCAGCCCAAAGGCGGGACTAGCGGTACCGGGCTACGAGCAGTACTTC.

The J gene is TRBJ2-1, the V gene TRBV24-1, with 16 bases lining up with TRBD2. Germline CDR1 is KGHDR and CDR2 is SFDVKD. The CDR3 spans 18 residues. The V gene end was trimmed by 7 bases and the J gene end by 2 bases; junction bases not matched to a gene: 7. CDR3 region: CATSRGGTSGRAYNEQFF. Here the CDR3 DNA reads TGTGCCACCAGCCGAGGGGGGACTAGCGGGAGGGCCTACAATGAGCAGTTCTTC.

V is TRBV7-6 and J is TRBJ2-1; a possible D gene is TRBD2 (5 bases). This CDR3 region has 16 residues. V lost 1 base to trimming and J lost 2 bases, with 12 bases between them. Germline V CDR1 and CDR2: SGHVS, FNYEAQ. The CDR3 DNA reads TGTGCCAGCAGCTTAGTCGGGGAGATGACCTACAATGAGCAGTTCTTC. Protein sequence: CASSLVGEMTYNEQFF. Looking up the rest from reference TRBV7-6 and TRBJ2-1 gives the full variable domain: GAGVSQSPRYKVTKRGQDVALRCDPISGHVSLYWYRQALGQGPEFLTYFNYEAQQDKSGLPNDRFSAERPEGSISTLTIQRTEQRDSAMYRCASSLVGEMTYNEQFFGPGTRLTVL.

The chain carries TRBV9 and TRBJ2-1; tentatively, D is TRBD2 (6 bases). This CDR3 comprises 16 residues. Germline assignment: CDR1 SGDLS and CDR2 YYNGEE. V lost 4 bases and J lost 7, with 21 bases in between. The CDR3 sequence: CASSPWRREGTNEQFF. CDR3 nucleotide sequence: TGTGCCAGCAGCCCCTGGAGGAGGGAAGGAACTAATGAGCAGTTCTTC.

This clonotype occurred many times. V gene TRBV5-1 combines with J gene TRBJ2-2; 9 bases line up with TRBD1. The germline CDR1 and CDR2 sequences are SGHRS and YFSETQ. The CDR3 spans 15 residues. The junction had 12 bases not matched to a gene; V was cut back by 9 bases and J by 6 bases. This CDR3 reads CATKGTGILAGELFF. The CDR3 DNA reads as TGCGCCACGAAAGGGACAGGGATATTGGCCGGGGAGCTGTTTTTT.

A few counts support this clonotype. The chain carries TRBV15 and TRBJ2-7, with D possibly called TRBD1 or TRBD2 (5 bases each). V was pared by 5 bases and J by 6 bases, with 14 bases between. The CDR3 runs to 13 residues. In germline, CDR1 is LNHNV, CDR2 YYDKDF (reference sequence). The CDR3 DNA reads TGTGCCACCAGCTATCGCATTGGGACCGAGCAGTACTTC. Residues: CATSYRIGTEQYF.

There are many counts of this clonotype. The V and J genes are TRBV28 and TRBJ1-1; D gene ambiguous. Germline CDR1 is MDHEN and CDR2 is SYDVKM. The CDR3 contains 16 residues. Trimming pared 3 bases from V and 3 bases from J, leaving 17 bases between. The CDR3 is CASSFQPPGTDTEAFF. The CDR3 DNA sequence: TGTGCCAGCAGTTTCCAGCCACCAGGAACAGACACTGAAGCTTTCTTT.

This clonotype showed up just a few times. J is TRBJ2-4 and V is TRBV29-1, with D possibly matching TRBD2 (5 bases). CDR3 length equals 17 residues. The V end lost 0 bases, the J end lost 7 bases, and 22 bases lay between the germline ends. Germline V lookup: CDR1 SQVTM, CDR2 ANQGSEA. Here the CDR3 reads CSVEDQLDTPSGNIQYF. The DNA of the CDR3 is TGCAGCGTTGAAGATCAACTAGACACCCCCTCAGGCAACATTCAGTACTTC.

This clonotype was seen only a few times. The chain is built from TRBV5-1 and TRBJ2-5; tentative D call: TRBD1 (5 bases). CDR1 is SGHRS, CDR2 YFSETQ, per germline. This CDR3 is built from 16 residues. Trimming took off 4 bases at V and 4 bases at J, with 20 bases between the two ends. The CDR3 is CASSPDVDRYRETQYF. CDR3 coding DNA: TGCGCCAGCAGCCCCGATGTTGACAGATATCGAGAGACCCAGTACTTC.

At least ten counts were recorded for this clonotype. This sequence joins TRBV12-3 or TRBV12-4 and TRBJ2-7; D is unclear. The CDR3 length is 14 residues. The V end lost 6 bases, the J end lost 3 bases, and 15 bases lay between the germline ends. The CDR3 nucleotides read TGTGCCAGCAGGGACGGCCTCCACGGCTACGAGCAGTACTTC. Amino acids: CASRDGLHGYEQYF.

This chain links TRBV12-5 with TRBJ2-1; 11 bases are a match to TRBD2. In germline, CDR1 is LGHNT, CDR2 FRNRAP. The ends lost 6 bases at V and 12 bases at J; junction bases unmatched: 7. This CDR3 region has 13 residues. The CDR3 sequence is CASGHSGGARQFF. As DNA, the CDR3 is TGTGCTAGTGGCCATAGCGGGGGGGCACGGCAGTTCTTC.

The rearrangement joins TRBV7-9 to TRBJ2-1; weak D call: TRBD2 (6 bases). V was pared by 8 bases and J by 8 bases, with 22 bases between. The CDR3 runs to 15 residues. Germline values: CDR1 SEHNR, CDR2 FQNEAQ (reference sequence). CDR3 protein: CASCQPSGSIDEQFF. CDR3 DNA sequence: TGTGCCAGCTGTCAGCCCAGCGGGTCGATTGATGAGCAGTTCTTC.

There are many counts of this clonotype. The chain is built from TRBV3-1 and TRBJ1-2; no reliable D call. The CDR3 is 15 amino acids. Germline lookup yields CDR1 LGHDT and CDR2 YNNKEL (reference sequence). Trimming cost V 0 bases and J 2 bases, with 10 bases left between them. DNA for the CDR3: TGTGCCAGCAGCCAAGATGATATACCCAACTATGGCTACACCTTC. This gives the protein CASSQDDIPNYGYTF.

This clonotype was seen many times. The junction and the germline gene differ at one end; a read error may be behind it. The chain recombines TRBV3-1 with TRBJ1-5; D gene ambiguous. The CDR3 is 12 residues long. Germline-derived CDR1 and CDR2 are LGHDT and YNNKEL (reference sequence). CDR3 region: CASSQENQPQHF. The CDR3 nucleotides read TGCGCCAGCAGCCAGGAGAATCAGCCCCAGCATTTT.

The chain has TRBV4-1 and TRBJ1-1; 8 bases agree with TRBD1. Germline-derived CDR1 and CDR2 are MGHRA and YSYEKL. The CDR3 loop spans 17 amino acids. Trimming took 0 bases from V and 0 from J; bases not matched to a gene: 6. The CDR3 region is CASSQDRRGRVNTEAFF. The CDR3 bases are TGCGCCAGCAGCCAAGATCGCAGGGGGCGAGTGAACACTGAAGCTTTCTTT.

The CDR3 DNA reads as TGTGCCATCTATTCCGGCGGGGAGCTGTTTTTT. Amino acid sequence: CAIYSGGELFF. V is TRBV2 and J is TRBJ2-2; D ambiguous. The CDR3 is made up of 11 amino acids. Germline V gene data show CDR1 as SNHLY and CDR2 as FYNNEI. V gave up 10 bases and J gave up 7 bases, with 10 bases separating them.

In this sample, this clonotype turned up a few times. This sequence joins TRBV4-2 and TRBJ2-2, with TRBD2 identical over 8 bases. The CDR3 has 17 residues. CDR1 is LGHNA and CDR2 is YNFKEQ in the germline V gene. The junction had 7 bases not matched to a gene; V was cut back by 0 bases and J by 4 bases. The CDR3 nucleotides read TGTGCCAGCAGCCAAGATCTGGGTAGCGGGACCACCGGGGAGCTGTTTTTT. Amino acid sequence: CASSQDLGSGTTGELFF.

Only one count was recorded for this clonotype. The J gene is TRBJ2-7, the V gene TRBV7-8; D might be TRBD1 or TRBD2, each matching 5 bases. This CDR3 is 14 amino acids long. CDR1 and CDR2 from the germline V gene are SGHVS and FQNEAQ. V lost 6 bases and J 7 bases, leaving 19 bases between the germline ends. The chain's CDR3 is CASRWGRLAREQYF. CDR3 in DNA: TGTGCCAGCAGGTGGGGACGGTTGGCTAGAGAGCAGTACTTC.

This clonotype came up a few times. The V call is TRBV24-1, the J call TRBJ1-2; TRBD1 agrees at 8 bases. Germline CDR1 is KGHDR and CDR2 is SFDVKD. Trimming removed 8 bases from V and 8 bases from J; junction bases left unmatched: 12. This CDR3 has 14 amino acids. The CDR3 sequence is CATKDPDRADGYTF. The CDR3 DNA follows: TGTGCCACCAAGGACCCGGACAGGGCGGACGGCTACACCTTC.

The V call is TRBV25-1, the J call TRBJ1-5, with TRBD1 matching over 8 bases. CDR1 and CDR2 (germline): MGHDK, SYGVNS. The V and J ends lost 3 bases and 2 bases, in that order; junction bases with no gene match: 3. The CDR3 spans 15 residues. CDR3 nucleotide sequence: TGTGCCAGCAGTGAGGGGACAGGCCGCAATCAGCCCCAGCATTTT. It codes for CASSEGTGRNQPQHF.

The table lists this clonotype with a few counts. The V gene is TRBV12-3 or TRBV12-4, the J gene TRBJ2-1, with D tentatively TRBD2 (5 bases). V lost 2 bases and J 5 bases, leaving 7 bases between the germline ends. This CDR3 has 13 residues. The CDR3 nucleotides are TGTGCCAGCAGTTTAAGGGAGAACAATGAGCAGTTCTTC. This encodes CASSLRENNEQFF.

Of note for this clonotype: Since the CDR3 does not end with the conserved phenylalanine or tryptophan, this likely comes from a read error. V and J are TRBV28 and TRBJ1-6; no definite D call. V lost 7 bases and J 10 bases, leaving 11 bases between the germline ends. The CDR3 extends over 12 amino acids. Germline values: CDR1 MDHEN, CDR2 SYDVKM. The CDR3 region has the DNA TGTGCCAGCAAGAAGGGCACCTCACCCCTCCACGTT. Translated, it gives CASKKGTSPLHV.

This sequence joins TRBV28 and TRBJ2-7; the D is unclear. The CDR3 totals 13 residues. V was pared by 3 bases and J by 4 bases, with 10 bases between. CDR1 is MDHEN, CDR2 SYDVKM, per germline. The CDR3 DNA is TGTGCCAGCAGTTTCGGCTCAGGTTACGAGCAGTACTTC. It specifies CASSFGSGYEQYF.